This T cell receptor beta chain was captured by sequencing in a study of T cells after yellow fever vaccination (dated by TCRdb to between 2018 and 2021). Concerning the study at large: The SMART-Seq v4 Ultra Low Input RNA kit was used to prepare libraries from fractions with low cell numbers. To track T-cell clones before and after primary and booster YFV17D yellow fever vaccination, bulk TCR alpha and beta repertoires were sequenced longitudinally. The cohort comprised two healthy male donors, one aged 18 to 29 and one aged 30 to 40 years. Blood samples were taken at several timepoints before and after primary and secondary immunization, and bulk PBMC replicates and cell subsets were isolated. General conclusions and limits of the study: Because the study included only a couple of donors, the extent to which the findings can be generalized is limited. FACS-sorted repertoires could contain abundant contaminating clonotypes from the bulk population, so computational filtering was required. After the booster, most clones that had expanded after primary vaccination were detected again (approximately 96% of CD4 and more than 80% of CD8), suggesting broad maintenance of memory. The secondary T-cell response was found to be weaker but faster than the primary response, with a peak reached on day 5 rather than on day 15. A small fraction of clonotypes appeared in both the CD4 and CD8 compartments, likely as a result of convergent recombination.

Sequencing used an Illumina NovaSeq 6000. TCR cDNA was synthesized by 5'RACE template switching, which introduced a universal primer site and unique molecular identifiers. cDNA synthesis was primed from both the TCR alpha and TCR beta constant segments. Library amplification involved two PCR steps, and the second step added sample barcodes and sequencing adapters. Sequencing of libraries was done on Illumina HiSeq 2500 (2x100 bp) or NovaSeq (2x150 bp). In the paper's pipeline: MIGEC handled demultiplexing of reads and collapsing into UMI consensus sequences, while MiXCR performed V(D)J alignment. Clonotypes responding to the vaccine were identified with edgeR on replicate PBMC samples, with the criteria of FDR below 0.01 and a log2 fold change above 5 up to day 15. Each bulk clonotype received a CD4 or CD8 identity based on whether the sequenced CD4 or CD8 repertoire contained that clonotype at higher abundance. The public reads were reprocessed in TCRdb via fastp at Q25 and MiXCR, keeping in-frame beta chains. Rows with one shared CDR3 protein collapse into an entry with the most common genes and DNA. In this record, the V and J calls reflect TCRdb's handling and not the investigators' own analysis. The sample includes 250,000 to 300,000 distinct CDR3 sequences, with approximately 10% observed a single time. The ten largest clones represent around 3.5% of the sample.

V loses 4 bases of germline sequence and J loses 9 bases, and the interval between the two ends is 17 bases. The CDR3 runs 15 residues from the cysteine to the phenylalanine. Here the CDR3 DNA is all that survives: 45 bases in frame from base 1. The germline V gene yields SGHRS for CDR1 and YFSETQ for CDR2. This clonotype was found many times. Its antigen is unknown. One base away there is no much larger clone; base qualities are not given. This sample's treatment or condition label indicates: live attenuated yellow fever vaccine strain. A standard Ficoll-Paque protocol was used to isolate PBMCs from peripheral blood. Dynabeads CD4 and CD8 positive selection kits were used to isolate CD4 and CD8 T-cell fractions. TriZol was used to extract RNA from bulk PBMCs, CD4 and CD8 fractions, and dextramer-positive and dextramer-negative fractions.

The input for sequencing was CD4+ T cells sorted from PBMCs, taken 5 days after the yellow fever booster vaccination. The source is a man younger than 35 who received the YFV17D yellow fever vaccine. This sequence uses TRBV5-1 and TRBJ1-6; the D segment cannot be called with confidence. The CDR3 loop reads CASSAGLGSSSPLHF. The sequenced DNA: TGCGCCAGCAGCGCCGGGCTGGGATCGAGTTCACCCCTCCACTTT.